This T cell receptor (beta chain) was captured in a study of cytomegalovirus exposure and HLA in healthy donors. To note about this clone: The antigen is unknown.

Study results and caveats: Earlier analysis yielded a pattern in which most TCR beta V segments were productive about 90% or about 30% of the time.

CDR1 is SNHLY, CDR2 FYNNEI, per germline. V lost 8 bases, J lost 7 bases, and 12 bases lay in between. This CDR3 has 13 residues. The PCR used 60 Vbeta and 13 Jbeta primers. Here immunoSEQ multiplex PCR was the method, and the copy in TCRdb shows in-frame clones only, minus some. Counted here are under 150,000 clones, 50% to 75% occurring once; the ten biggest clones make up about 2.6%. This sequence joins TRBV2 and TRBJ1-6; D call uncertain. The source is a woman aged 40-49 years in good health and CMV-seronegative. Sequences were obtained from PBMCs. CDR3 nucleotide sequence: TGTGCCAGCTGCCGGGAGCACAATTCACCCCTCCACTTT. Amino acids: CASCREHNSPLHF.